This T cell receptor beta chain originates from a study of blood T cell repertoires in COVID-19. About the study: Samples taken during acute and convalescent COVID-19 were collected in the United States, Italy and Spain. PBMCs, B-cell-depleted T cells, or T cells were the source of the cDNA or gDNA that made up the material.

V gave up 6 bases and J gave up 6 bases, with 14 bases separating them. There are 13 residues in the CDR3. CDR1 is LGHDT, CDR2 YNNKEL, per germline (reference sequence). Original analysis: Amplification with reference gene primers provided the estimates of nucleated cell counts. Method: immunoSEQ multiplex PCR; TCRdb's copy keeps in-frame clones and lacks some. V and J calls and clone size are as listed in that table; D and trimming were resolved from the DNA. The sample records around 200,000 clones, around 83% being singletons. Sequencing used peripheral blood. The chain has TRBV3-1 (or the pseudogene TRBV3-2) and TRBJ1-1, with unresolved D. This clonotype was sampled from a woman between 40 and 55 years old with acute or convalescent COVID-19. The CDR3 region has the DNA TGTGCCAGCAGTCACGAGGCGAGGGCTGAAGCTTTCTTT. Amino acids: CASSHEARAEAFF.